This TCR beta chain was captured in a study of cytomegalovirus exposure and HLA in healthy donors. Study-wide context: Unique TCRs from HLA-typed donors, 65 million to 85 million of them, were held in an early data release.

This CDR3 region has 13 residues. Germline V gene lookup returns CDR1 SGHDT and CDR2 YYEEEE. Trimming stripped 7 bases from V and 6 bases from J, with 11 bases between. Use of 60 Vbeta and 13 Jbeta primers characterized the PCR. Profiling relied on immunoSEQ multiplex PCR, and the TCRdb table lists in-frame clones only, not all of them. The sample shows 200,000 to 250,000 clones, around 80% of them seen only once. General study results and limits: The study recorded fewer than 200 TCR beta chains that were cytomegalovirus-associated. The likely origin of a cluster of highly shared sequence variants was a sequencing artifact.

On this clone itself: What it recognizes is unknown.

The TCR comes from a girl aged 2 to 10 in good health and CMV-seronegative. V gene TRBV5-6 combines with J gene TRBJ1-6; no reliable D call. Sequencing input: PBMCs. Here the CDR3 DNA reads TGTGCCAGCGCTCCGACACGTAATTCACCCCTCCACTTT. Encoded protein: CASAPTRNSPLHF.